This entry features one T cell receptor beta chain sequence. Which antigen it targets is not known. No much larger clone exists at a distance of one base, and base qualities are not known. This entry is derived from a study of blood T cells in healthy people across ages (dated by TCRdb to 2015 to 2017). Regarding the study in general: In model experiments, template switching captured about one uniquely barcoded TCR beta cDNA molecule for every two T cells. Age-related changes in TCR beta repertoire diversity were measured in the study by deep sequencing normalized with unique cDNA molecular identifiers. The donors were split into four age groups: young (average around 15 years), middle-aged (39), aged (more than 60) and long-lived (over 80). To avoid experimental bias, donors of different ages were randomly spread across the sequencing lanes. Using the same blood draw, the study looked at two additional independent replicas of 1 million unique cDNA reads for two donors, one aged 18 to 30 and the other aged 80 or older.

As encoded in the germline V gene, CDR1 is LGHNA while CDR2 is YSLEER. Between the V and J ends, shortened by 4 bases and 6 bases respectively, the junction contains 22 bases. From its cysteine to its phenylalanine, the CDR3 spans 17 amino acids. The CDR3 DNA has 51 bases and is translated from base 1. Library prep was done by 5' RACE. The instrument given in TCRdb is Illumina HiSeq 2500. A second PCR of roughly 6 to 11 cycles was performed with a sample-barcoded 5' primer and a J-beta primer mix. A template-switch 5' adaptor carrying 12 random nucleotides introduced a unique molecular identifier onto each TCR beta cDNA molecule. Each sample yielded at least 3 million CDR3-containing paired-end reads. All of the RNA was converted into first-strand cDNA using the Mint cDNA synthesis kit, with a TRBC-specific oligonucleotide serving as the primer. After uracil-DNA glycosylase treatment, a first 18-cycle PCR used universal primers M1SS and BC2_uni_R on all cDNA. The study's own analysis went as follows. Normalization of each sample was performed by random selection of 1 million high-quality reads, each carrying a distinct molecular identifier. Instead of being binned into consensus sequences, reads with shared molecular identifiers were discarded. CDR3 identification, clonotype clustering and error correction used MiTCR with a Q25 quality threshold and the strictest error-elimination algorithm. A nonparametric unseen species model with Euler transformation was used to estimate lower-bound total TCR beta diversity. The public reads were quality trimmed at Q25 with fastp and then assembled into clones with MiXCR by TCRdb, keeping productive beta chains. Under each unique CDR3 protein, matching rows form one entry showing the most common genes and DNA. None of the V and J calls come from the authors' own analysis; TCRdb made them. The sample data list about 830,000 distinct CDR3 sequences, and 62% of these were observed just once. Roughly 25% of the sample goes to the ten largest clones.

The donors were about 40 Caucasian individuals from Russia, aged roughly 6 to 90 years, who were systemically healthy. Approximately 11 milliliters of peripheral blood were drawn from each donor into EDTA-treated Vacutainer tubes. Ficoll-Paque density-gradient centrifugation was used to isolate PBMCs, with at least 6 million per sample. Total RNA, at least 6 micrograms per sample, was extracted from PBMCs with Trizol reagent. The percentages of naive CD45RAhigh/CD27high T cells were determined by flow cytometry on a PBMC aliquot from every donor. Broad study findings and their caveats: Observed TCR beta diversity per million T cells fell roughly linearly with age, and a significant reduction was already apparent by age roughly 40. Estimates of total diversity based on one million sequenced T cells were considered lower bounds and underestimates. Conclusive comparison of naive and antigen-experienced compartments was prevented by the profiling of bulk unsorted PBMCs. Observed TCR beta diversity correlated strongly with the percentage of naive T cells measured by flow cytometry. Because donor CMV infection status was unknown, age-related changes in expanded clonotypes were potentially confounded. The long-lived group showed more naive CD4+ T cells, fewer expanded clones and increased TCR diversity than the aged group, suggesting age selection.

The origin of this receptor is a man aged 30 to 39 in good health. The chain employs TRBV4-3 and TRBJ2-1, with TRBD2 as a weak D call on 5 bases. Sequenced: blood. The DNA sequence is as follows: TGCGCCAGCAGCCCGCAAGGCATACGGGGTCCCCTCAATGAGCAGTTCTTC. This yields the protein CASSPQGIRGPLNEQFF.